This T cell receptor beta chain was captured by sequencing in a study of blood T cell repertoires in COVID-19. The study drew participants aged roughly 18 to 89 years from fewer than 30 US areas. There are a few counts of this clone. As handled by the study authors: Nucleated cell number was recorded as an estimate derived from reference gene primer amplification. The assay was immunoSEQ multiplex PCR, and TCRdb's table has in-frame clones only and misses some. V and J calls and clone size follow that table, whereas D and trimming were derived from the DNA. Of some 290,000 clones detected, under 95% appear once; the ten largest clones hold under 3%. The CDR3 consists of 16 residues. Germline CDR1 and CDR2: MGHRA and YSYEKL. V was trimmed by 0 bases and J by 5 bases, leaving 13 bases between them.

This rearrangement joins TRBV4-1 to TRBJ1-4; a weak D match, TRBD1 (5 bases). The sequenced sample was PBMCs or T cells enriched from blood (not recorded which). The clonotype was recovered from a woman aged 40 to 50 with acute COVID-19. CDR3 sequence: CASSQDWGRENEKLFF. CDR3 nucleotides: TGCGCCAGCAGCCAAGATTGGGGCAGGGAAAATGAAAAACTGTTTTTT.